The T cell receptor beta chain under discussion was sequenced for a study of CD8 T cells in ankylosing spondylitis. A word on this clonotype: What it recognizes is unknown.

CDR3 length equals 16 residues. The ends lost 5 bases at V and 0 bases at J; junction bases unmatched: 11. Germline assignment: CDR1 DFQATT and CDR2 SNEGSKA (reference sequence). Findings and caveats of the study: Ankylosing spondylitis blood appeared to carry a characteristic TCR beta motif of roughly 8 highly homologous variants. Matched ankylosing spondylitis synovial fluid reportedly contained a significantly enriched population of disease-linked clones.

Quantitative barcoded 5'-RACE was used to prepare TCR beta libraries. TCRdb passed the 5' RACE reads through MiXCR, listing each CDR3 protein once. The repertoire holds a few hundred thousand distinct CDR3 sequences, with 10% as singletons. The sequence was collected from a male donor with ankylosing spondylitis or in good health (not recorded which). The sequenced sample was blood, either unsorted or a sorted T cell fraction (not recorded which). V and J are TRBV20-1 and TRBJ1-1, with 8 bases matching TRBD1. The CDR3, as DNA: TGCAGTGCTCTTTCTGGACAGGGCAAGATGAACACTGAAGCTTTCTTT. Protein product: CSALSGQGKMNTEAFF.